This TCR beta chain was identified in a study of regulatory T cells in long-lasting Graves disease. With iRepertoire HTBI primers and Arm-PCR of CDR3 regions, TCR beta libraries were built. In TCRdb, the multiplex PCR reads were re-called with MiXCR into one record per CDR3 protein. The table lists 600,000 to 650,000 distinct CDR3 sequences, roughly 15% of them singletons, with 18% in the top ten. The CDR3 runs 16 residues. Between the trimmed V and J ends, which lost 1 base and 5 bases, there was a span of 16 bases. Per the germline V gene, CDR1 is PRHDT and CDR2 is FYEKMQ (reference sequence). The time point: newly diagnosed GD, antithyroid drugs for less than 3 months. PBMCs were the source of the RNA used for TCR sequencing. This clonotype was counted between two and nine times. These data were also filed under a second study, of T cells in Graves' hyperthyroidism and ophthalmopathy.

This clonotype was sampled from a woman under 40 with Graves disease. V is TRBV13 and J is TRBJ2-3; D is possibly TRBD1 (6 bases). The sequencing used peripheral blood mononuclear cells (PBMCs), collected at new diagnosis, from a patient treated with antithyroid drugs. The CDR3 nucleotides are TGTGCCAGCAGCTTAGCTCCAGGGGCCCCTCGAGATACGCAGTATTTT. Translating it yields CASSLAPGAPRDTQYF.